Given below is one T cell receptor (beta chain) in context. The antigen is unknown. This entry belongs to a study of vaccination effects on CD4 cells after COVID-19. TCRdb's copy holds only in-frame clones and misses some; the assay was immunoSEQ multiplex PCR. In the table there are 25,000 to 30,000 clones, 65% to 80% of which are singletons. Sequencing was preceded by expansion of antigen-specific CD4+ T cells with viral peptide pools in the ViraFEST assay. Upon completion of more than eight days in culture, CD4+ T cells were isolated. Everyone in the study got two shots of either the BNT162b2 or mRNA-1273 vaccine. Days 3 and 7 saw half the medium replaced with IL-2 medium. There are 17 residues in the CDR3. V shed 3 bases and J shed 3 bases, with 20 bases lying between them. Germline-derived CDR1 and CDR2 are SGHDT and YYEEEE. Study-level results: Early post-infection timepoints were missing from the study, which also had few convalescent patients.

The chain is built from TRBV5-6 and TRBJ2-3, with a tentative D call TRBD1 (8 bases). Sequencing used CD4+ T cells from PBMCs cultured with HCoV-NL63 spike peptides, obtained after COVID-19 vaccination. The receptor's source is a human donor who received a COVID-19 vaccine. The CDR3 spells CASSSGLTGGETDTQYF. CDR3 nucleotide sequence: TGTGCCAGCAGCTCGGGGCTCACAGGGGGGGAGACAGATACGCAGTATTTT.